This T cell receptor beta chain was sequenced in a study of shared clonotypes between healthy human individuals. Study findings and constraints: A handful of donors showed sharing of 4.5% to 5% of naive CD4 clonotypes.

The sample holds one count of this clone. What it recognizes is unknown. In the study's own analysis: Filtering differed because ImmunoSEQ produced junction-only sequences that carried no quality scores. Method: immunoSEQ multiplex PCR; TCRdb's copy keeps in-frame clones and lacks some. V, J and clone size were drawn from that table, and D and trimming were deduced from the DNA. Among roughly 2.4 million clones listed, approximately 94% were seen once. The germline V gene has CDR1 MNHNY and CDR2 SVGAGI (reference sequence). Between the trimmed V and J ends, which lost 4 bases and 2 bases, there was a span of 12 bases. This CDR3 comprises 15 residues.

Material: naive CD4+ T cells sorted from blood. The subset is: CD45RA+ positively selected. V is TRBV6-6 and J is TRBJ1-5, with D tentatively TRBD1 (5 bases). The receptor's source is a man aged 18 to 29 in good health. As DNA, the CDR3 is TGTGCCAGCAGTTCGACGGGGGTTGGCAATCAGCCCCAGCATTTT. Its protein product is CASSSTGVGNQPQHF.